A single sample gave rise to the 19 T cell receptor beta chains below, sequenced in a study of blood T cell repertoires in COVID-19. Method: immunoSEQ multiplex PCR; TCRdb's copy keeps in-frame clones and lacks some. The sample contains tens of thousands of clones, 77% of which appear only once. The sequenced material came from peripheral blood. These TCRs come from a human donor in a cohort sampled during active COVID-19.

V usage is TRBV11-2 and J usage is TRBJ1-2; 9 bases line up with TRBD1. J lost 8 bases, V lost 5 bases, and 9 bases had no gene match. The CDR3 has 14 residues. Germline CDR1 is SGHAT and CDR2 is FQNNGV. CDR3 DNA: TGTGCCAGCAGCGCGAGGGGACAGGGAGGGGGCTACACCTTC. Amino acids: CASSARGQGGGYTF.

CDR3 protein: CASGRQGGSTNEKLFF. DNA of the CDR3: TGCGCCAGCGGCAGGCAGGGAGGTTCAACTAATGAAAAACTGTTTTTT. V is TRBV5-1 and J is TRBJ1-4, with D possibly TRBD1 on 5 matching bases. The CDR3 covers 16 residues. Germline CDR1 is SGHRS and CDR2 is YFSETQ. V was shortened by 7 bases and J by 0 bases, with 16 bases between the two germline ends. Using reference TRBV5-1 and TRBJ1-4 for the parts outside the CDR3, the full variable domain is KAGVTQTPRYLIKTRGQQVTLSCSPISGHRSVSWYQQTPGQGLQFLFEYFSETQRNKGNFPGRFSGRQFSNSRSEMNVSTLELGDSALYLCASGRQGGSTNEKLFFGSGTQLSVL.

The chain couples TRBV27 to TRBJ1-1; TRBD1 is a possible D gene (5 bases). This CDR3 comprises 15 residues. V gave up 2 bases and J gave up 1 base, with 11 bases separating them. CDR1 and CDR2 from the germline V gene are MNHEY and SMNVEV (reference sequence). CDR3 DNA sequence: TGTGCCAGCAGTTTAAGGGCGGGGCCGAACACTGAAGCTTTCTTT. Encoded protein: CASSLRAGPNTEAFF.

This chain uses TRBV5-6 with TRBJ1-2; TRBD1 matches at 8 bases. The germline CDR1 and CDR2 sequences are SGHDT and YYEEEE. This CDR3 comprises 15 residues. Germline trimming cut 1 base from V and 5 bases from J; bases unmatched to any gene: 7. In DNA, the CDR3 is TGTGCCAGCAGCTTGATCGGGACAGGACTATATGGCTACACCTTC. As protein: CASSLIGTGLYGYTF.

The chain has TRBV5-4 and TRBJ2-5; TRBD2 matches 12 bases. The CDR3 is 15 residues long. The V and J ends lost 1 base and 5 bases, in that order; junction bases with no gene match: 3. Germline V gene data show CDR1 as SGHNT and CDR2 as YYREEE (reference sequence). The CDR3 loop is CASSLSSGGAETQYF. CDR3 nucleotide sequence: TGTGCCAGCAGCTTGTCTAGCGGGGGGGCTGAGACCCAGTACTTC.

V gene TRBV19 combines with J gene TRBJ2-1; 9 bases line up with TRBD1. V gave up 11 bases and J gave up 2 bases; unmatched junction bases: 10. This CDR3 is built from 15 residues. From germline, CDR1 is LNHDA and CDR2 SQIVND (reference sequence). The CDR3 here is CASQVGQGTYNEQFF. CDR3 in DNA: TGTGCCTCCCAGGTCGGACAGGGGACCTACAATGAGCAGTTCTTC.

The rearrangement links TRBV18 to TRBJ1-5; no clear D. The germline gives CDR1 KGHSH, CDR2 LQKENI. CDR3 length: 13 amino acids. Trimming cost V 6 bases and J 4 bases, with 10 bases left between them. The CDR3 sequence is CASSSGRNQPQHF. The CDR3, as DNA: TGTGCCAGCTCGTCCGGGAGAAATCAGCCCCAGCATTTT.

The chain has TRBV7-6 and TRBJ1-4; 10 nucleotides line up with TRBD1. V shed 3 bases and J 2 bases; nucleotides not matched to a gene: 9. Per germline, CDR1 SGHVS and CDR2 FNYEAQ. The CDR3 is 18 residues long. The CDR3 protein is CASSLTGGLQPTNEKLFF. Here the CDR3 DNA reads TGTGCCAGCAGCTTGACAGGGGGCCTTCAACCCACTAATGAAAAACTGTTTTTT. The full variable domain, rest sourced from reference TRBV7-6 and TRBJ1-4, is GAGVSQSPRYKVTKRGQDVALRCDPISGHVSLYWYRQALGQGPEFLTYFNYEAQQDKSGLPNDRFSAERPEGSISTLTIQRTEQRDSAMYRCASSLTGGLQPTNEKLFFGSGTQLSVL.

J is TRBJ1-2 and V is TRBV5-4; a possible D gene is TRBD1 (6 bases). Germline values: CDR1 SGHNT, CDR2 YYREEE (reference sequence). Trimming stripped 0 bases from V and 7 bases from J, with 22 bases between. CDR3 size: 17 residues. CDR3 sequence (DNA): TGTGCCAGCAGCTTGGCGGGTTTAACCGTACAGGGCTCTGGCTACACCTTC. Translated: CASSLAGLTVQGSGYTF.

The chain couples TRBV7-2 to TRBJ1-3; D is possibly TRBD1 (5 bases). The CDR3 is made up of 17 amino acids. In germline, CDR1 is SGHTA, CDR2 FQGNSA. V was cut by 1 base and J by 4 bases, with 17 bases left in between. The CDR3 region has the DNA TGTGCCAGCAGCTTAGGCCCCTTGACAGCTTTCGGAAACACCATATATTTT. Protein sequence: CASSLGPLTAFGNTIYF.

The chain is built from TRBV19 and TRBJ1-5; 9 nucleotides align to TRBD1. V shed 6 bases and J 6 bases; nucleotides not matched to a gene: 9. Germline CDR1 and CDR2: LNHDA and SQIVND (reference sequence). The CDR3 covers 15 residues. The CDR3 DNA follows: TGTGCCAGTAGGCAGGGACAGGGAATCCCTCAGCCCCAGCATTTT. Translated, it gives CASRQGQGIPQPQHF.

The CDR3 protein is CAWSHSASGGDTQYF. As DNA, the CDR3 is TGTGCCTGGAGTCATTCCGCTAGCGGGGGAGATACGCAGTATTTT. The rearrangement links TRBV30 to TRBJ2-3, with 10 positions matching TRBD2. In germline, CDR1 is GTSNPN, CDR2 SVGIG (reference sequence). The CDR3 is 15 residues long. With V trimmed by 2 bases and J by 5 bases, 7 bases remained unmatched.

The rearrangement uses TRBV6-5 and TRBJ2-7, with 7 nucleotides matching TRBD1. Germline CDR1 reads MNHEY; CDR2 reads SVGAGI. Trimming took 2 bases from V and 0 from J; bases not matched to a gene: 4. This CDR3 has 15 amino acids. CDR3 in amino acids: CASSYAGTDSYEQYF. As DNA, the CDR3 is TGTGCCAGCAGTTACGCCGGGACAGACTCCTACGAGCAGTACTTC.

This clone was recorded a few times. The chain links TRBV20-1 to TRBJ1-1; D ambiguous. The CDR3 totals 10 residues. V gave up 6 bases and J gave up 8 bases, with 10 bases separating them. The germline CDR1 and CDR2 sequences are DFQATT and SNEGSKA (reference sequence). CDR3 sequence: CSALRAEAFF. The CDR3 nucleotides read TGCAGTGCCTTGCGGGCCGAAGCTTTCTTT.

CDR3 bases: TGTGCCAGCAGTTTGAGGACAGATACGCAGTATTTT. Its translation: CASSLRTDTQYF. V usage is TRBV28 and J usage is TRBJ2-3; D is unresolved. The V and J ends lost 3 bases and 3 bases respectively, with 4 bases between them. Germline V gives CDR1 MDHEN, CDR2 SYDVKM. The CDR3 consists of 12 residues.

Only a few counts were recorded for this clone. The chain combines TRBV4-1 with TRBJ2-1; D might be TRBD1 (6 bases). V was shortened by 4 bases and J by 0 bases, with 13 bases between the two germline ends. Germline values: CDR1 MGHRA, CDR2 YSYEKL. The CDR3 runs 16 residues. In DNA form, the CDR3 reads TGCGCCAGCAGCCCGGGACACCAGAGCTCCTACAATGAGCAGTTCTTC. This sequence encodes CASSPGHQSSYNEQFF.

In DNA, the CDR3 is TGTGCCAGCAGTTACTCTGGCAGTTACGAGCAGTACTTC. It translates to CASSYSGSYEQYF. The genes are TRBV6-6 and TRBJ2-7; D uncertain. With 0 bases removed from V and 4 bases from J, the gap between germline ends came to 7 bases. Germline V CDR1 and CDR2: MNHNY, SVGAGI (reference sequence). This CDR3 has 13 residues.

This chain connects TRBV5-1 to TRBJ1-1, with D unresolved. Germline V CDR1 and CDR2: SGHRS, YFSETQ. Trimming removed 0 bases from V and 0 bases from J, with 12 bases in between. This CDR3 region has 16 residues. Here the CDR3 DNA reads TGCGCCAGCAGCTTGGTCGTAGGACTTATGAACACTGAAGCTTTCTTT. Encoded protein: CASSLVVGLMNTEAFF. Combining the CDR3 with reference TRBV5-1 and TRBJ1-1 gives the whole variable domain KAGVTQTPRYLIKTRGQQVTLSCSPISGHRSVSWYQQTPGQGLQFLFEYFSETQRNKGNFPGRFSGRQFSNSRSEMNVSTLELGDSALYLCASSLVVGLMNTEAFFGQGTRLTVV.

The chain is built from TRBV7-2 and TRBJ2-7; 10 bases fit TRBD1. V trimming: 5 bases; J trimming: 4 bases; junction bases outside the gene matches: 11. Looked up from germline, CDR1 is SGHTA and CDR2 is FQGNSA. The length of the CDR3 is 16 residues. The CDR3 DNA follows: TGTGCCAGCAGCCGGTTGAATCCGGGACAGGGGTACGAGCAGTACTTC. Its translation is CASSRLNPGQGYEQYF.